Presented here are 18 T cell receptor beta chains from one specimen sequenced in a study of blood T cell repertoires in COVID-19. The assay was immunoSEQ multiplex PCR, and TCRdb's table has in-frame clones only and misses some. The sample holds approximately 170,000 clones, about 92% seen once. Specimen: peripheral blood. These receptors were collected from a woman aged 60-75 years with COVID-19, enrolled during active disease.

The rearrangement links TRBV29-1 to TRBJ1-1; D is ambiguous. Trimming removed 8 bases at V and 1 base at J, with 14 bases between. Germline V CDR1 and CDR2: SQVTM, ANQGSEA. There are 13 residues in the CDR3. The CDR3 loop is CSSRGGPNTEAFF. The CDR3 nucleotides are TGCAGCTCACGGGGAGGGCCGAACACTGAAGCTTTCTTT. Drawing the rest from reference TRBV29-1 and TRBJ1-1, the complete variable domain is SAVISQKPSRDICQRGTSLTIQCQVDSQVTMMFWYRQQPGQSLTLIATANQGSEATYESGFVIDKFPISRPNLTFSTLTVSNMSPEDSSIYLCSSRGGPNTEAFFGQGTRLTVV.

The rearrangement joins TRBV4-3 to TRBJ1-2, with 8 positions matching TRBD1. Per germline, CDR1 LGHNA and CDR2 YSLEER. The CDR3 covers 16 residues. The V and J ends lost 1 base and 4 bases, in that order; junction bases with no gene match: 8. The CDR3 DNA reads TGCGCCAGCAGCCAAGTCAGGACAGGGCCCCCCTATGGCTACACCTTC. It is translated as CASSQVRTGPPYGYTF.

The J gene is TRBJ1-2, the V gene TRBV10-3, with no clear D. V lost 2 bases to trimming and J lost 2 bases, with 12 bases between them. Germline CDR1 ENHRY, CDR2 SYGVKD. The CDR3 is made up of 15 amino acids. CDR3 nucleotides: TGTGCCATCAGTGAGGTCCCAGAGGCCAACTATGGCTACACCTTC. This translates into CAISEVPEANYGYTF.

Here the CDR3 DNA reads TGTGCCAGCAGCGTAAGAGGGTCATCGAACACCGGGGAGCTGTTTTTT. Protein: CASSVRGSSNTGELFF. The chain is built from TRBV9 and TRBJ2-2, with a weak D call TRBD2 (5 bases). The CDR3 spans 16 residues. The germline V gene has CDR1 SGDLS and CDR2 YYNGEE. The V end was cut by 1 base, the J end by 0 bases, with 10 bases between.

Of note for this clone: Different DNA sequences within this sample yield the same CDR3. The CDR3 reads CASSPGQGNSPLHF. In DNA form, the CDR3 reads TGTGCCAGCAGCCCCGGACAGGGTAATTCACCCCTCCACTTT. The genes are TRBV9 and TRBJ1-6, with TRBD1 identical over 8 bases. Germline V lookup: CDR1 SGDLS, CDR2 YYNGEE. The J segment lost 6 bases and the V segment lost 4 bases, leaving 3 bases of the junction unmatched. The CDR3 runs to 14 residues.

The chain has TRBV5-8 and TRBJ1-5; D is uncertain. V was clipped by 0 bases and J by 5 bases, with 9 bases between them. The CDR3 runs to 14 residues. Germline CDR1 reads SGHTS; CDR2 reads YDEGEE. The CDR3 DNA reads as TGTGCCAGCAGCTTGGCGTCAGGTCATCAGCCCCAGCATTTT. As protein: CASSLASGHQPQHF. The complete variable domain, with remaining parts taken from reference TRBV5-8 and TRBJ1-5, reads EAGVTQSPTHLIKTRGQQATLRCSPISGHTSVYWYQQALGLGLQFLLWYDEGEERNRGNFPPRFSGRQFPNYSSELNVNALELEDSALYLCASSLASGHQPQHFGDGTRLSIL.

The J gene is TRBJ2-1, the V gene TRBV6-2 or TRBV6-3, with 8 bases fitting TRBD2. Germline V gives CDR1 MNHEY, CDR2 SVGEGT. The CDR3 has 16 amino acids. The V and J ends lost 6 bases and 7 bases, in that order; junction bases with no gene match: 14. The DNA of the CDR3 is TGTGCCAGCAGCCGTGGTTGGGCGGGGGGAGGTAATGAGCAGTTCTTC. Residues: CASSRGWAGGGNEQFF.

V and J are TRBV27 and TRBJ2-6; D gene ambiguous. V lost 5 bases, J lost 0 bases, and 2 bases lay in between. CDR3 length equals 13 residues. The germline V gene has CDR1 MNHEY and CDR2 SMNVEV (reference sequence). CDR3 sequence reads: CASSLSGANVLTF. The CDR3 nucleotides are TGTGCCAGCAGTCTCTCTGGGGCCAACGTCCTGACTTTC.

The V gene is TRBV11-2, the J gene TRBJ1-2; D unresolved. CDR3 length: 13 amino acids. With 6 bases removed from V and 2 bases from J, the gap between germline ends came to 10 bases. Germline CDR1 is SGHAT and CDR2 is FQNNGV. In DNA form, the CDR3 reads TGTGCCAGCAGGCGAAGTTCGAACTATGGCTACACCTTC. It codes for CASRRSSNYGYTF.

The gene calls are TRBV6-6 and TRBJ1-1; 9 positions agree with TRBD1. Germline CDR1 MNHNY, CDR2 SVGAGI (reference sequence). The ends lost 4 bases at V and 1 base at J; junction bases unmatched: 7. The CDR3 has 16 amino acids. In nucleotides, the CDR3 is TGTGCCAGCAGTTCAAAGACAGGGGGTCCGAACACTGAAGCTTTCTTT. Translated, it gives CASSSKTGGPNTEAFF.

CDR3 nucleotides: TGTGCCAGCTCACCACGCCAGGCCGAGCGGACTGAAGCTTTCTTT. Amino acids: CASSPRQAERTEAFF. This rearrangement joins TRBV18 to TRBJ1-1; no clear D. V was cut by 1 base and J by 5 bases, with 14 bases left in between. CDR1 KGHSH and CDR2 LQKENI come from the germline V gene. The CDR3 totals 15 residues.

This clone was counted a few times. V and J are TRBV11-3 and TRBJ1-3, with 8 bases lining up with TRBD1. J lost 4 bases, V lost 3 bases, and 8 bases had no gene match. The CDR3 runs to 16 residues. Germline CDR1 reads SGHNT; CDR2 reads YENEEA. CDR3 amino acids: CASSLPQGAGGNTIYF. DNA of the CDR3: TGTGCCAGCAGCTTGCCCCAGGGGGCTGGCGGAAACACCATATATTTT.

The CDR3 DNA is TGCGCCAGCAGCCAAGAATGGTCGAGGACCTATAATTCACCCCTCCACTTT. Its translation: CASSQEWSRTYNSPLHF. The V and J genes are TRBV4-3 and TRBJ1-6; D is ambiguous. The germline V gene has CDR1 LGHNA and CDR2 YSLEER. V lost 0 bases to trimming and J lost 2 bases, with 11 bases between them. The length of the CDR3 is 17 residues.

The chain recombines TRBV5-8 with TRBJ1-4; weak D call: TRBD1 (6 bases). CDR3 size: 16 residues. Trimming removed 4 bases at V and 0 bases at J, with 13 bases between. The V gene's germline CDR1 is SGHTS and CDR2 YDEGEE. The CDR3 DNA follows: TGTGCCAGCAGCCCGGGCAGGACAGCAACTAATGAAAAACTGTTTTTT. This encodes CASSPGRTATNEKLFF.

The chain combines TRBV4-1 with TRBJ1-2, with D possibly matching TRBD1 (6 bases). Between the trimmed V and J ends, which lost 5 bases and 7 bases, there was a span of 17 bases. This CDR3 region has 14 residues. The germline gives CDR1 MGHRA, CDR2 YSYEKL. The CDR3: CASSLQGANFGYTF. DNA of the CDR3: TGCGCCAGCAGCTTACAGGGTGCTAATTTTGGCTACACCTTC.

CDR3 amino acids: CASSLAVTRQSYGYTF. The CDR3 region has the DNA TGTGCCAGCAGCTTAGCGGTTACGAGGCAGTCCTATGGCTACACCTTC. The chain has TRBV7-2 and TRBJ1-2; D not certain. V lost 0 bases and J 4 bases, leaving 15 bases between the germline ends. Per germline, CDR1 SGHTA and CDR2 FQGNSA. The CDR3 extends over 16 amino acids.

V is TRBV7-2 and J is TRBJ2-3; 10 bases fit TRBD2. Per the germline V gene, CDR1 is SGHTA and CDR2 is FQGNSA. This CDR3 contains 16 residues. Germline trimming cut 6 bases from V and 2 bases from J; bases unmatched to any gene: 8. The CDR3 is CASRQSLAGATDTQYF. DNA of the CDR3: TGTGCCAGCAGGCAATCCCTAGCGGGGGCCACAGATACGCAGTATTTT.

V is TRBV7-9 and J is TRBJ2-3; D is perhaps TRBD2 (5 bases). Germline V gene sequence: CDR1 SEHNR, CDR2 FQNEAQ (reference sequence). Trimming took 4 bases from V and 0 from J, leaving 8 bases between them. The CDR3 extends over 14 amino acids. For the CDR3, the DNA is TGTGCCAGCAGCTCCTGGACTAGCACAGATACGCAGTATTTT. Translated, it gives CASSSWTSTDTQYF.